The clone carrying this T cell receptor (beta chain) has more than one count but fewer than ten. From the RT-PCR reads, TCRdb called clonotypes with MiXCR, one entry per CDR3 protein. The sample has around 250,000 distinct CDR3 sequences, 12% seen once; the top ten hold roughly 7.7%. V lost 6 bases to trimming and J lost 0 bases, with 23 bases between them. The CDR3 totals 18 residues. Per germline, CDR1 LNHDA and CDR2 SQIVND (reference sequence). This entry belongs to a study of response to subunit inactivated influenza vaccine. The chain combines TRBV19 with TRBJ1-1; D perhaps matches TRBD1 (6 bases). The source material was non-naive T cells sorted from PBMCs, sampled around 15 days before vaccination. This receptor was obtained from a man aged 45 to 65 who received an inactivated influenza vaccine. The CDR3 sequence: CASRSGTGTITMNTEAFF. In DNA form, the CDR3 reads TGTGCCAGTAGAAGTGGAACCGGGACAATTACAATGAACACTGAAGCTTTCTTT.